The 2 T cell receptor beta chains given below trace back to one sample, sequenced in a study of beta chain features in type 1 diabetes. The antigens these receptors bind are not known. All of the isolated RNA was reverse transcribed, so expressed TCRB transcripts were sequenced. This table comes from immunoSEQ multiplex PCR, and its TCRdb copy is limited to in-frame clones, with some not included. The sample lists almost 350,000 clones, 7% to 10% seen once, with more than 0.8% in the top ten. Study-wide results and caveats: Moderately but significantly shorter TCRB CDR3s were found in Type 1 diabetes patients in all four CD4+ subsets.

Sequencing used central memory CD4+ T cells from blood. The source is a man aged 25 to 45 with type 1 diabetes.

The chain joins TRBV5-6 to TRBJ1-1; 9 nucleotides line up with TRBD1. The V segment lost 0 bases and the J segment 2 bases; nucleotides outside the gene matches: 5. CDR3 length: 16 amino acids. Germline assignment: CDR1 SGHDT and CDR2 YYEEEE. Here the CDR3 reads CASSLVGQGLNTEAFF. DNA of the CDR3: TGTGCCAGCAGCTTGGTGGGACAGGGACTTAACACTGAAGCTTTCTTT.

This clone was seen repeatedly, ten times or more. The chain is built from TRBV7-2 and TRBJ1-5, with no clear D. Trimming took 5 bases from V and 4 from J, leaving 9 bases between them. This CDR3 is built from 13 residues. The germline V gene has CDR1 SGHTA and CDR2 FQGNSA. The CDR3: CASSPTENQPQHF. The CDR3 coding sequence is TGTGCCAGCAGCCCGACGGAAAATCAGCCCCAGCATTTT.